A selection of T cell receptor beta chains follows, all from one sample in a study of graft-versus-host responses after intestinal transplantation. The data were produced by immunoSEQ multiplex PCR, yet TCRdb's version contains in-frame clones alone and is incomplete. Seen here are about 25,000 clones, over 90% observed once, and the top ten hold around 0.5%. The input for sequencing was PBMCs, taken 18 days after transplant. The source of these receptors is a human patient who received an intestinal transplant, so some T cells may come from the graft donor. Each CDR3 is given with its conserved first and last residue. A D gene is named only where the DNA matches it firmly. Expanded clones are given a class, and other clones once, few, many or no size at all.

.,.,TRBJ2-7,TRBV6-5,TGTGCCAGCAGCTTAGGCGGGGGCGGCTACGAGCAGTACTTC,CASSLGGGGYEQYF
.,.,TRBJ1-1,TRBV11-2,TGTGCCAGCAGCTTAGGACAATTCTACGCTGAAGCTTTCTTT,CASSLGQFYAEAFF
.,TRBD2,TRBJ2-3,TRBV30,TGTGCCTGGAAAGTAGCGGGGGTTGGAGATACGCAGTATTTT,CAWKVAGVGDTQYF
.,.,TRBJ2-3,TRBV12-5,TGTGCTAGTGGTTTAAGGCAGGCGAGCACAGATACGCAGTATTTT,CASGLRQASTDTQYF
.,.,TRBJ1-6,TRBV19,TGTGCCAGTAGTATAGGAACTAATAATTCACCCCTCCACTTT,CASSIGTNNSPLHF
.,TRBD1,TRBJ1-1,TRBV5-5,TGTGCCAGCAGCTTCTCAGGGGGCCCAAAAAACACTGAAGCTTTCTTT,CASSFSGGPKNTEAFF
.,.,TRBJ1-2,TRBV2,TGTGCCAGCACCCTAGCGGACTATGGCTACACCTTC,CASTLADYGYTF
.,.,TRBJ2-6,TRBV27,TGTGCCAGCACCAGACAGTTAAGCTCTGGGGCCAACGTCCTGACTTTC,CASTRQLSSGANVLTF
.,.,TRBJ2-1,TRBV11-2,TGTGCCAGCAGCTTAACCGGCAATGAGCAGTTCTTC,CASSLTGNEQFF
.,.,TRBJ2-7,TRBV5-6,TGTGCCAGCAGCTTGGACACCTACGAGCAGTACTTC,CASSLDTYEQYF
.,.,TRBJ1-1,TRBV30,TGTGCCTGGGGGGGAGGGGTGGCGAATATGGGGACTGAAGCTTTCTTT,CAWGGGVANMGTEAFF
.,TRBD2,TRBJ2-5,TRBV5-1,TGCGCCAGCAGCTTGGGGACCGGGACTAGCGGCCAAGAGACCCAGTACTTC,CASSLGTGTSGQETQYF
.,.,TRBJ1-4,TRBV4-1,TGCGCCAGCAGCGGGGGACCAACTAATGAAAAACTGTTTTTT,CASSGGPTNEKLFF
.,.,TRBJ1-4,TRBV25-1,TGTGCCAGCAGTGTAGGATTAACAACTAATGAAAAACTGTTTTTT,CASSVGLTTNEKLFF
.,.,TRBJ1-1,TRBV6-1,TGTGCCAGCACTCATAGGGGGGGCGCGGACACTGAAGCTTTCTTT,CASTHRGGADTEAFF
.,.,TRBJ2-4,TRBV4-1,TGCGCCAGCAGCCCCGCGGGGCGGGGTGCCAAAAACATTCAGTACTTC,CASSPAGRGAKNIQYF
.,.,TRBJ2-7,TRBV10-3,TGTGCCATTTCGGACAGTCTGATTCCCTACGAGCAGTACTTC,CAISDSLIPYEQYF
.,.,TRBJ2-7,TRBV7-2,TGTGCCAGCAGCCTAGGGGAGATGGACACGGAGTACTTC,CASSLGEMDTEYF
.,.,TRBJ1-6,TRBV5-6,TGTGCCAGCAGCTTCTCCTCGGGGGGGGGAGGTTCACCCCTCCACTTT,CASSFSSGGGGSPLHF
.,.,TRBJ1-1,TRBV5-1,TGCGCCAGCAGACAGGGTGGGACTGAAGCTTTCTTT,CASRQGGTEAFF
.,.,TRBJ1-5,TRBV19,TGTGCCAGCAGGGGACATCCAAGCAATCAGCCCCAGCATTTT,CASRGHPSNQPQHF
once,TRBD2,TRBJ2-7,TRBV28,TGTGCCAGCAGTTTACTAGCGGAGCCCTACGAGCAGTACTTC,CASSLLAEPYEQYF
.,.,TRBJ2-7,TRBV11-1,TGTGCCAGCAGCTTAGTTGGCGGGGCATCCTACGAGCAGTACTTC,CASSLVGGASYEQYF
.,.,TRBJ2-1,TRBV27,TGTGCCAGCAGCCATGGGGGATACAATGAGCAGTTCTTC,CASSHGGYNEQFF
once,TRBD2,TRBJ2-7,TRBV19,TGTGCCAGTAGTATAATAGCGGGCACCTACGAGCAGTACTTC,CASSIIAGTYEQYF
.,.,TRBJ1-2,TRBV7-9,TGTGCCAGCAGCTCCCCGACAGCCACCACCTATGGCTACACCTTC,CASSSPTATTYGYTF
.,TRBD2,TRBJ2-7,TRBV9,TGTGCCAGCAGCGTAGGGGTCGGCGGGGGCTACGAGCAGTACTTC,CASSVGVGGGYEQYF
.,.,TRBJ2-1,TRBV7-3,TGTGCCAGCAGCTGGGCAGGGGGGGGAAATGAGCAGTTCTTC,CASSWAGGGNEQFF
once,.,TRBJ1-6,TRBV5-4,TGTGCCAGCGCCCGGGGCCCGGGGGGAAATTCACCCCTCCACTTT,CASARGPGGNSPLHF
.,.,TRBJ1-1,TRBV15,TGTGCCACCAGCATAAGGTTGGTTGGGGGGGCGGCTGAAGCTTTCTTT,CATSIRLVGGAAEAFF
.,.,TRBJ2-3,TRBV4-1,TGCGCCAGCACCTCTTCAGCAGATACGCAGTATTTT,CASTSSADTQYF
.,TRBD1,TRBJ2-7,TRBV25-1,TGTGCCAGCTTAGACAGGGGGGGAGAGCAGTACTTC,CASLDRGGEQYF
.,.,TRBJ1-4,TRBV7-9,TGTGCCAGCAGCTCCCAACTTGCGGCTCAGAGGAAACTGTTTTTT,CASSSQLAAQRKLFF
.,.,TRBJ1-1,TRBV2,TGTGCCAGCAGTGAATACCCAGGGCGGTACACTGAAGCTTTCTTT,CASSEYPGRYTEAFF
.,TRBD2,TRBJ2-7,TRBV5-1,TGCGCCAGCAGCTTGGAGGGCCTAGCGGGGGGGTACGAGCAGTACTTC,CASSLEGLAGGYEQYF
.,TRBD1,TRBJ1-2,TRBV6-5,TGTGCCAGCAGTCGGGACAGGGGTTCGGAAGGCTACACCTTC,CASSRDRGSEGYTF
.,.,TRBJ1-2,TRBV5-1,TGCGCCAGCAGCTTGGAACCCCCTGACTATGGCTACACCTTC,CASSLEPPDYGYTF
.,.,TRBJ2-7,TRBV25-1,TGTGCCAGCAGTGAAAACCAGGGCAGGGGACGATCTTTCGAGCAGTACTTC,CASSENQGRGRSFEQYF
.,TRBD2,TRBJ2-1,TRBV11-3,TGTGCCAGCAGCTTTATCCGGACTAGCGGACACTACAATGAGCAGTTCTTC,CASSFIRTSGHYNEQFF
.,TRBD1,TRBJ1-6,TRBV27,TGTGCCAGCAGTCCGACAGGGGACAATTCACCCCTCCACTTT,CASSPTGDNSPLHF
.,.,TRBJ1-6,TRBV2,TGTGCCAGCAGTGAGCGGACGGCATCCCATTCACCCCTCCACTTT,CASSERTASHSPLHF
.,TRBD2,TRBJ2-7,TRBV15,TGTGCCACCACAGGCGGTGGACTAGCTCCCCCAGACCCCTACGAGCAGTACTTC,CATTGGGLAPPDPYEQYF
.,.,TRBJ2-1,TRBV7-8,TGTGCCAGCAGCTTGAGTGCCTCCGGGACCCGAAAACACAATGAGCAGTTCTTC,CASSLSASGTRKHNEQFF
.,TRBD2,TRBJ2-1,TRBV7-8,TGTGCCAGCAGCCCAACTGTAGGGACTAGCCTCTCCAATGAGCAGTTCTTC,CASSPTVGTSLSNEQFF
.,TRBD1,TRBJ2-1,TRBV29-1,TGCAGCGGGACAGGGGCTGTTAACAATGAGCAGTTCTTC,CSGTGAVNNEQFF
.,.,TRBJ1-1,TRBV6-6,TGTGCCAGCAGTCCCAATAGAGGGCTAGGTAACACTGAAGCTTTCTTT,CASSPNRGLGNTEAFF
.,TRBD2,TRBJ2-5,TRBV7-2,TGTGCCAGCAGCCCCCTCGGGGGGGCCCGGGAGACCCAGTACTTC,CASSPLGGARETQYF
.,.,TRBJ2-7,TRBV9,TGTGCCAGCAGCCAAGATGAACAGCACTCCTACGAGCAGTACTTC,CASSQDEQHSYEQYF
.,TRBD1,TRBJ1-6,TRBV2,TGTGCCAGCAGAGAGACGCGAGGACAGGGAGCCACTAATTCACCCCTCCACTTT,CASRETRGQGATNSPLHF
.,TRBD1,TRBJ2-7,TRBV5-1,TGCGCCAGCAGCCCTGGGACAGTCTACGAGCAGTACTTC,CASSPGTVYEQYF
few,.,TRBJ1-3,TRBV10-1,TGCGCCAGCAGAAACACCATATATTTT,CASRNTIYF